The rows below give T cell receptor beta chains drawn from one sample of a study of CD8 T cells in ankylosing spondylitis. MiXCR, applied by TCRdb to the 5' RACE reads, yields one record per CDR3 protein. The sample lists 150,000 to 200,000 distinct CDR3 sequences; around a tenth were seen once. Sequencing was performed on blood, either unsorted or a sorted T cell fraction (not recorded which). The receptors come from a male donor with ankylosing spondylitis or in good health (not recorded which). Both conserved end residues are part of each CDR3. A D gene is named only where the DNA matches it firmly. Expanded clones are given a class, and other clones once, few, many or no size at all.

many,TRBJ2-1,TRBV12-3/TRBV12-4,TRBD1,CASSSDKWGTAVNEQFF,TGTGCCAGCAGTTCCGATAAGTGGGGGACAGCTGTAAATGAGCAGTTCTTC
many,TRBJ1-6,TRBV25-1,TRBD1,CASSGQGNNSPLHF,TGTGCCAGCAGCGGACAGGGTAACAATTCACCCCTCCACTTT
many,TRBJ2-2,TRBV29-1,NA,CSVRFDLTGELFF,TGCAGCGTTCGTTTCGATCTTACCGGGGAGCTGTTTTTT
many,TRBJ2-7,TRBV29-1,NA,CSVGEFRGREQYF,TGCAGCGTTGGGGAATTCCGGGGGCGTGAGCAGTACTTC
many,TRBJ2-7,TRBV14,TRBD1,CASSQNRGSYAQYF,TGTGCCAGCAGCCAGAACAGGGGGAGTTACGCGCAGTACTTC
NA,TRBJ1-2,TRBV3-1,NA,CASSQPSSGYTF,TGTGCCAGCAGCCAACCCTCGTCTGGCTACACCTTC
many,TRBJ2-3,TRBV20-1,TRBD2,CSASVAGAADTQYF,TGCAGTGCTAGCGTAGCGGGGGCGGCAGATACGCAGTATTTT
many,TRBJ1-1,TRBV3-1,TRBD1,CASSHYGTGQGGAFF,TGTGCCAGCAGCCACTATGGGACAGGCCAAGGGGGAGCTTTCTTT
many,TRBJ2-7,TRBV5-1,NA,CASSLEGAGEQYF,TGCGCCAGCAGCTTGGAAGGGGCGGGCGAGCAGTACTTC
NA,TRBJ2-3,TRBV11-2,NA,CASSPNSGNTDTQYF,TGTGCCAGCAGCCCAAACAGTGGCAACACAGATACGCAGTATTTT
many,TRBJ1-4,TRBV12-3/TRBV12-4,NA,CASSSTGRNEKLFF,TGTGCCAGCAGTTCCACAGGGCGTAATGAAAAACTGTTTTTT
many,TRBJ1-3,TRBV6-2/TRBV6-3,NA,CASSYEKGWISRGRTGNTIYF,TGTGCCAGCAGTTACGAAAAGGGGTGGATTTCTCGGGGTCGTACTGGAAACACCATATATTTT
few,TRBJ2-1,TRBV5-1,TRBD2,CASSGSGLAGGREQFF,TGCGCCAGCAGCGGCTCGGGACTAGCGGGAGGGCGGGAGCAGTTCTTC
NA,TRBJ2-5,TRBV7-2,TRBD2,CASSSLLAGGRGETQYF,TGTGCCAGCAGCTCGCTACTAGCGGGGGGGCGTGGGGAGACCCAGTACTTC
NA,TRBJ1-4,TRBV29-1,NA,CSARGQPNEKLFF,TGCAGCGCGCGGGGGCAGCCTAATGAAAAACTGTTTTTT
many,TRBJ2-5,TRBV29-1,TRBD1,CSGETGQVCDF,TGCAGCGGTGAGACAGGGCAAGTCTGTGACTTC
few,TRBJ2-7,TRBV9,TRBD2,CASSGARGGEFSSYEQYF,TGTGCCAGCAGCGGGGCGCGGGGGGGCGAATTTAGCTCCTACGAGCAGTACTTC
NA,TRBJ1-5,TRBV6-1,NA,CASNPAPSNQPQHF,TGTGCCAGCAATCCAGCGCCTAGCAATCAGCCCCAGCATTTT
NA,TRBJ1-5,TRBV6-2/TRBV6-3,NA,CASSYSEDQPQHF,TGTGCCAGCAGTTACTCGGAAGATCAGCCCCAGCATTTT
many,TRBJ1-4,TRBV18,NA,CASSAGSTNEKLFF,TGTGCCAGCTCAGCAGGGTCAACTAATGAAAAACTGTTTTTT
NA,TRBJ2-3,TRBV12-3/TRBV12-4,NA,CASSQSSSTDTQYF,TGTGCCAGCAGTCAGAGTTCCTCCACAGATACGCAGTATTTT
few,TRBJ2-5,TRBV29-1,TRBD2,CSVVGTSGVQETQYF,TGCAGCGTTGTCGGGACTAGCGGAGTCCAAGAGACCCAGTACTTC
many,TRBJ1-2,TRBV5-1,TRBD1,CASSPRDRANYGYTF,TGCGCCAGCAGCCCCCGGGACAGGGCTAACTATGGCTACACCTTC
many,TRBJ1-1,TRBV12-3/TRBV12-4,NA,CASSPIGVNTEAFF,TGTGCCAGCAGTCCGATTGGGGTGAACACTGAAGCTTTCTTT
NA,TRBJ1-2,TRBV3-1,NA,CACSQDLATAGAYGYTF,TGTGCCTGCAGCCAAGACTTGGCAACGGCAGGGGCCTATGGCTACACCTTC
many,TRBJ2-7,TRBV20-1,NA,CSASPPSGAAYEQYF,TGCAGTGCCTCCCCCCCTTCGGGAGCGGCCTACGAGCAGTACTTC
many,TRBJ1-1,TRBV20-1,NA,CSASPMQGRGTEAFF,TGCAGTGCTTCCCCCATGCAGGGTCGAGGCACTGAAGCTTTCTTT
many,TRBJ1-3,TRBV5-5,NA,CASSYTSVSGNTIYF,TGTGCCAGCAGTTATACAAGCGTCTCTGGAAACACCATATATTTT
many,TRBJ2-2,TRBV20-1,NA,CSARYPGGSNTGELFF,TGCAGTGCTAGATACCCAGGGGGGTCGAACACCGGGGAGCTGTTTTTT
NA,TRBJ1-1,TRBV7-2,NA,CASVPRGVLRGTEAFF,TGTGCCAGCGTGCCCCGGGGAGTGCTGAGGGGTACTGAAGCTTTCTTT
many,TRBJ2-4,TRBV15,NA,CAGAVAKNIQYF,TGTGCCGGGGCGGTAGCCAAAAACATTCAGTACTTC
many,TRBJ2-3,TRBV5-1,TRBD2,CASFASGGSTDTQYF,TGCGCCAGCTTTGCGTCGGGGGGTAGCACAGATACGCAGTATTTT
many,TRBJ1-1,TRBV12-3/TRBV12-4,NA,CASSLLVGDTEAFF,TGTGCCAGCAGTTTATTGGTAGGGGACACTGAAGCTTTCTTT
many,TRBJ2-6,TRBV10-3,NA,CAISTGPGGANVLTF,TGTGCCATCAGTACAGGTCCGGGGGGGGCCAACGTCCTGACTTTC
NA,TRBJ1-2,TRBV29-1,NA,CSVDRGMHGYTF,TGCAGCGTTGATAGAGGGATGCATGGCTACACCTTC
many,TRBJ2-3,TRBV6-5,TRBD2,CASSYVAGTSADTQYF,TGTGCCAGCAGTTACGTAGCCGGGACTAGCGCAGATACGCAGTATTTT
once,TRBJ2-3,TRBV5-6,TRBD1,CASLWRPTGALTDTQYF,TGTGCCAGCTTATGGAGGCCCACAGGGGCCCTCACAGATACGCAGTATTTT
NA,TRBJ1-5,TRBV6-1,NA,CASSRGHQPQHF,TGTGCCAGCAGTCGTGGGCATCAGCCCCAGCATTTT
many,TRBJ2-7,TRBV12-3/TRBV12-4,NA,CASSDSFGSEQYF,TGTGCCAGCAGCGACAGTTTTGGTTCGGAGCAGTACTTC
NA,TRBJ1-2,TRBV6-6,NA,CASKEDTRSRYTF,TGTGCCAGCAAGGAGGATACTCGTTCTCGCTACACCTTC
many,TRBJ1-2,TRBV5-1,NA,CASSLVLGSYGYTF,TGCGCCAGCAGCTTGGTCCTGGGCAGCTATGGCTACACCTTC
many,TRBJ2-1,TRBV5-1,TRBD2,CASSLVSGTSGRMGYNEQFF,TGCGCCAGCAGCTTGGTATCGGGGACTAGCGGGAGGATGGGCTACAATGAGCAGTTCTTC
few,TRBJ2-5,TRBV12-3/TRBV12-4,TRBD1,CASSFGSGQSKETQYF,TGTGCCAGCAGTTTTGGTTCGGGACAGAGCAAAGAGACCCAGTACTTC
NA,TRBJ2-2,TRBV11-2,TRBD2,CASGNSGRSLAGGPSGELFF,TGTGCCAGCGGCAATTCAGGACGCTCACTAGCGGGAGGGCCGTCCGGGGAGCTGTTTTTT
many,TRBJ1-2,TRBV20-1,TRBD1,CSARRIGTADFGYTF,TGCAGTGCTAGGAGAATCGGGACAGCGGATTTTGGCTACACCTTC
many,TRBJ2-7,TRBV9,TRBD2,CASSVAGLASEQYF,TGTGCCAGCAGCGTAGCGGGACTAGCATCCGAGCAGTACTTC